Listed here are 21 T cell receptor beta chains from one sample, sequenced in a study of cytomegalovirus exposure and HLA in healthy donors. In the PCR, 60 Vbeta and 13 Jbeta primers were used. Produced via immunoSEQ multiplex PCR; TCRdb's table is partial and in-frame only. The data contain more than 140,000 clones, roughly four fifths of them singletons. The specimen sequenced was PBMCs. Every receptor here comes from a young man in good health and CMV-seropositive.

This chain uses TRBV27 with TRBJ1-2; D gene ambiguous. Germline V gene data show CDR1 as MNHEY and CDR2 as SMNVEV (reference sequence). Trimming shortened V by 5 bases and J by 2 bases, and 9 bases separated the two germline ends. The CDR3 covers 13 residues. CDR3 sequence: CASSKNGNYGYTF. The CDR3 DNA reads as TGTGCCAGCAGTAAAAACGGGAACTATGGCTACACCTTC.

This chain connects TRBV4-1 to TRBJ2-7, with TRBD1 matching 9 bases. Per germline, CDR1 MGHRA and CDR2 YSYEKL. The CDR3 length is 14 residues. V lost 4 bases and J lost 2; bases outside the gene matches: 3. In DNA, the CDR3 is TGCGCCAGCAGCCCGACAGGGGGAGCCTACGAGCAGTACTTC. Translated: CASSPTGGAYEQYF.

This sequence joins TRBV29-1 and TRBJ2-1; tentative D call: TRBD2 (5 bases). The ends were cut back, 4 bases at V and 4 bases at J, with 11 bases in the middle. The germline V gene has CDR1 SQVTM and CDR2 ANQGSEA. The CDR3 is 13 amino acids. CDR3 protein: CSVVPRDYNEQFF. The CDR3 coding sequence is TGCAGCGTTGTCCCCCGGGATTACAATGAGCAGTTCTTC.

The rearrangement joins TRBV13 to TRBJ2-5; 12 bases line up with TRBD2. Germline V lookup: CDR1 PRHDT, CDR2 FYEKMQ (reference sequence). This CDR3 region has 15 residues. V gave up 5 bases and J gave up 1 base; unmatched junction bases: 2. In DNA form, the CDR3 reads TGTGCCAGCAGCCCGACTAGCGGGAGCCAAGAGACCCAGTACTTC. Residues: CASSPTSGSQETQYF.

The rearrangement joins TRBV20-1 to TRBJ2-1; no definite D call. This CDR3 is built from 11 residues. Germline CDR1 is DFQATT and CDR2 is SNEGSKA (reference sequence). V was pared by 5 bases and J by 5 bases, with 7 bases between. CDR3 bases: TGCAGTGCTCCCCGGGACAATGAGCAGTTCTTC. This gives the protein CSAPRDNEQFF.

The gene calls are TRBV10-1 and TRBJ2-2; tentative D call: TRBD2 (6 bases). The V end was cut by 4 bases, the J end by 7 bases, with 13 bases between. The CDR3 covers 14 residues. Germline V gives CDR1 WNHNN, CDR2 SYGVQD (reference sequence). The CDR3 spells CASSGDGGVGELFF. CDR3 bases: TGCGCCAGCAGTGGGGACGGGGGAGTCGGGGAGCTGTTTTTT.

The chain employs TRBV27 and TRBJ2-1, with a weak D call TRBD2 (6 bases). V lost 1 base and J lost 5, with 12 bases in between. Germline V lookup: CDR1 MNHEY, CDR2 SMNVEV (reference sequence). The CDR3 contains 15 residues. The CDR3 loop reads CASSLWAGPNNEQFF. CDR3 DNA sequence: TGTGCCAGCAGTTTATGGGCGGGACCTAACAATGAGCAGTTCTTC.

This clone was recorded once. The gene calls are TRBV5-1 and TRBJ2-7; 8 bases fit TRBD1. The length of the CDR3 is 15 residues. CDR1 SGHRS and CDR2 YFSETQ come from the germline V gene. J gave up 6 bases and V 4 bases, and 12 bases lay outside the gene matches. The CDR3 coding sequence is TGCGCCAGCAGCCCCCTCGGACAGGGAGAGGGCGAGCAGTACTTC. Encoded protein: CASSPLGQGEGEQYF.

This chain uses TRBV5-1 with TRBJ2-5; D is uncertain. Germline CDR1 SGHRS, CDR2 YFSETQ. The CDR3 is 14 amino acids. V lost 0 bases to trimming and J lost 3 bases, with 9 bases between them. The CDR3 loop reads CASSLVGAEETQYF. The CDR3 DNA follows: TGCGCCAGCAGCTTGGTGGGCGCTGAAGAGACCCAGTACTTC.

The chain is built from TRBV19 and TRBJ1-2; 10 positions match TRBD1. CDR1 and CDR2 (germline): LNHDA, SQIVND (reference sequence). Trimming removed 10 bases from V and 7 bases from J; junction bases left unmatched: 9. The CDR3 contains 13 residues. The chain's CDR3 is CATSVGTGVGYTF. CDR3 nucleotide sequence: TGTGCCACCTCCGTGGGGACAGGGGTTGGCTACACCTTC.

For the CDR3, the DNA is TGTGCCAGCAGCTTAGAAGCGGGGCTTTACAATGAGCAGTTCTTC. Encoded protein: CASSLEAGLYNEQFF. This chain connects TRBV11-3 to TRBJ2-1; 7 bases are shared with TRBD2. V lost 0 bases, J lost 4 bases, and 3 bases stayed unmatched. The V gene's germline CDR1 is SGHNT and CDR2 YENEEA. The CDR3 is 15 amino acids.

This clone was counted only a few times. The rearrangement links TRBV28 to TRBJ2-5; 16 nucleotides agree with TRBD2. The CDR3 consists of 21 residues. V trimming: 5 bases; J trimming: 4 bases; junction bases outside the gene matches: 19. Germline lookup yields CDR1 MDHEN and CDR2 SYDVKM. CDR3 nucleotide sequence: TGTGCCAGCAGTCTGATAACATTGTGGGGACTAGCGGGAGGGAAATTAGAGACCCAGTACTTC. It codes for CASSLITLWGLAGGKLETQYF.

For this clone: Because the CDR3's place on the DNA is in doubt, the DNA is left out and the CDR3 is given as listed by TCRdb. The chain employs TRBV6-5 and TRBJ1-1; TRBD1 is taken as the D call from the table, unchecked against the DNA. Including both end residues, the CDR3 is 16 amino acids long. Per the germline V gene, CDR1 is MNHEY and CDR2 is SVGAGI. The CDR3 loop reads CASSSSTGQSWPEAFF.

This sequence joins TRBV5-6 and TRBJ1-5, with 8 bases matching TRBD1. CDR1 and CDR2 (germline): SGHDT, YYEEEE. The trim removed 4 bases at V and 14 bases at J, leaving 11 bases unmatched. This CDR3 contains 13 residues. CDR3 loop: CASSAGTGGQEHF. The CDR3, as DNA: TGTGCCAGCAGCGCAGGGACAGGCGGTCAGGAGCATTTT.

The chain has TRBV6-1 and TRBJ2-5, with TRBD1 matching 8 bases. Trimming cost V 6 bases and J 2 bases; bases outside gene matches: 8. In germline, CDR1 is MNHNS, CDR2 SASEGT. The CDR3 is 15 amino acids. CDR3 DNA: TGTGCCAGCAGACCCGACAGGGGTCTACAAGAGACCCAGTACTTC. This gives the protein CASRPDRGLQETQYF.

The V call is TRBV28, the J call TRBJ1-2; D remains unclear. The germline V gene has CDR1 MDHEN and CDR2 SYDVKM. The V gene lost 7 bases and the J gene lost 1 base, with 7 bases spanning the gap. This CDR3 has 12 amino acids. In DNA form, the CDR3 reads TGTGCCAGCATAACGGGTAACTATGGCTACACCTTC. Its translation is CASITGNYGYTF.

The chain carries TRBV6-5 and TRBJ2-7; 10 nucleotides align to TRBD1. Germline CDR1 is MNHEY and CDR2 is SVGAGI. V trimming: 5 bases; J trimming: 4 bases; junction bases outside the gene matches: 8. The CDR3 is 15 amino acids. The CDR3 loop is CASSNRDRGSYEQYF. In DNA form, the CDR3 reads TGTGCCAGCAGTAACCGGGACAGGGGAAGTTACGAGCAGTACTTC.

J is TRBJ1-2 and V is TRBV28; TRBD1 matches at 9 bases. The CDR3 is made up of 12 amino acids. V shed 5 bases, J shed 8 bases, and the junction held 3 bases outside the gene matches. CDR1 and CDR2 from the germline V gene are MDHEN and SYDVKM. The CDR3, as DNA: TGTGCCAGCAGTACAGGGGGCGCGGGCTACACCTTC. Protein product: CASSTGGAGYTF.

This chain links TRBV27 with TRBJ1-5, with unresolved D. Trimming removed 3 bases at V and 4 bases at J, with 7 bases between. The CDR3 spans 13 residues. Germline CDR1 MNHEY, CDR2 SMNVEV (reference sequence). The CDR3 protein is CASSLGDNQPQHF. The CDR3 nucleotides read TGTGCCAGCAGTTTGGGCGATAATCAGCCCCAGCATTTT.

The rearrangement uses TRBV11-1 and TRBJ2-5; 8 bases agree with TRBD1. The CDR3 extends over 16 amino acids. Trimming at V came to 2 bases and at J to 0 bases, leaving 5 bases not matched to a gene. The germline CDR1 and CDR2 sequences are SGHAT and FQDESV (reference sequence). CDR3 nucleotide sequence: TGTGCCAGCAGCTTATCGACAGGGGCCTACCAAGAGACCCAGTACTTC. Protein product: CASSLSTGAYQETQYF.

The chain couples TRBV7-2 to TRBJ2-5; 14 bases match TRBD2. The J call may be mistaken, given a closer DNA end match to TRBJ2-7. Per germline, CDR1 SGHTA and CDR2 FQGNSA. CDR3 length equals 17 residues. The CDR3 protein is CASSPGTSGGTAYEQYF. In DNA form, the CDR3 reads TGTGCCAGCAGCCCCGGGACTAGCGGGGGTACCGCCTACGAGCAGTACTTC.